A selection of T cell receptor beta chains follows, all from one sample in a study of technical replicates of blood from a few donors. The protocol was immunoSEQ multiplex PCR, while the TCRdb copy is restricted to in-frame clones and leaves out a portion. This table holds tens of thousands of clones, roughly 93% found once. The sample comprised T cells isolated from PBMCs. Every receptor here comes from a human donor in good health. Both conserved end residues are part of each CDR3. Each record gives: V gene, D gene, clone size, CDR3 protein. The D gene is left open where the match is weak. Clone size appears in some rows only: once, few, many, or a class for an expanded clone.

v_call: TRBV9
d_call: TRBD2
clone_size: once
cdr3_aa: CASSVVQRGSWVGQFF

v_call: TRBV30
d_call: -
clone_size: -
cdr3_aa: CAWTGTRESPLHF

v_call: TRBV6-5
d_call: -
clone_size: -
cdr3_aa: CASSLRQTFYGELFF

v_call: TRBV30
d_call: TRBD1
clone_size: -
cdr3_aa: CAWSAAGGEAFF

v_call: TRBV7-3
d_call: TRBD1
clone_size: once
cdr3_aa: CASSKTGTGYGYTF

v_call: TRBV25-1
d_call: -
clone_size: -
cdr3_aa: CASLGLQNTEAFF

v_call: TRBV11-3
d_call: -
clone_size: -
cdr3_aa: CASSLDRGNTIYF

v_call: TRBV7-2
d_call: -
clone_size: -
cdr3_aa: CASSLVTLGTGELFF

v_call: TRBV7-6
d_call: TRBD2
clone_size: -
cdr3_aa: CASSSTSGRYNEQFF

v_call: TRBV28
d_call: TRBD2
clone_size: -
cdr3_aa: CASSFAPNGTSGSAGTDTQYF

v_call: TRBV5-1
d_call: TRBD2
clone_size: -
cdr3_aa: CASSSSPKTATGGEQFF

v_call: TRBV15
d_call: -
clone_size: -
cdr3_aa: CATSRDHRQPQHF

v_call: TRBV6-1
d_call: TRBD1
clone_size: -
cdr3_aa: CASREDRAGNTIYF

v_call: TRBV6-1
d_call: -
clone_size: -
cdr3_aa: CASSADSRGHYGYTF

v_call: TRBV5-1
d_call: -
clone_size: -
cdr3_aa: CASSLDQVSGANVLTF

v_call: TRBV2
d_call: TRBD1
clone_size: -
cdr3_aa: CASSADRGRETQYF

v_call: TRBV14
d_call: TRBD1
clone_size: -
cdr3_aa: CASSVQGYNEQFF

v_call: TRBV28
d_call: TRBD1
clone_size: -
cdr3_aa: CASTSGTVSYEQYF

v_call: TRBV27
d_call: -
clone_size: -
cdr3_aa: CASSLIGAVDNREETQYF

v_call: TRBV10-1
d_call: -
clone_size: -
cdr3_aa: CASNQGFGTDTQYF

v_call: TRBV12-5
d_call: -
clone_size: once
cdr3_aa: CASGTGVLETQYF

v_call: TRBV28
d_call: -
clone_size: -
cdr3_aa: CASRSGRGHINIQYF

v_call: TRBV5-4
d_call: -
clone_size: -
cdr3_aa: CASSWRALDEDTQYF

v_call: TRBV4-2
d_call: -
clone_size: -
cdr3_aa: CASSRREEGSYEQYF

v_call: TRBV6-5
d_call: TRBD1
clone_size: -
cdr3_aa: CASSPGDRAIGKLFF

v_call: TRBV6-5
d_call: -
clone_size: -
cdr3_aa: CASSYSRRTEAFF

v_call: TRBV6-6
d_call: -
clone_size: -
cdr3_aa: CASNRGQTTGELFF

v_call: TRBV5-6
d_call: -
clone_size: -
cdr3_aa: CASSSQVYEQYF